This entry lists 13 T cell receptor beta chains sequenced from one sample in a study of Ad26.COV2.S vaccination and SARS-CoV-2 variants. As for treatment: approximately 18 received Ad26.COV2.S at low or high dose, single or two shots; 5 received placebo; per-sample allocation not given. All samples were drawn on day 63, counting from the first vaccine or placebo injection. Libraries were prepared by immunoSEQ multiplex PCR; TCRdb keeps only in-frame clonotypes and omits some of them. The data contain 380,000 or so clones, about four fifths of them singletons. Sequences were derived from peripheral blood, sampled in a trial of Ad26.COV2.S vaccine versus placebo. The source is a person aged 18-65 years who received the Ad26.COV2.S COVID-19 vaccine or a placebo.

This clone has just one count. The rearrangement joins TRBV6-5 to TRBJ1-2; no definite D call. Germline V gene lookup returns CDR1 MNHEY and CDR2 SVGAGI. CDR3 length equals 16 residues. V dropped 0 bases and J dropped 1 base, with 12 bases sitting between them. The CDR3 bases are TGTGCCAGCAGTTACTCTTACCGGGCCCTTAACTATGGCTACACCTTC. Protein sequence: CASSYSYRALNYGYTF.

CDR3 residues: CASSVDRSNTGELFF. The CDR3 bases are TGTGCCAGCAGCGTAGACAGGAGTAACACCGGGGAGCTGTTTTTT. The chain recombines TRBV9 with TRBJ2-2; TRBD1 might be the D (5 bases). The V gene lost 0 bases and the J gene lost 2 bases, with 8 bases spanning the gap. The germline V gene has CDR1 SGDLS and CDR2 YYNGEE. This CDR3 comprises 15 residues.

The genes are TRBV29-1 and TRBJ1-1; D unclear. Between the trimmed V and J ends, which lost 4 bases and 3 bases, there was a span of 9 bases. Per the germline V gene, CDR1 is SQVTM and CDR2 is ANQGSEA. The CDR3 has 12 amino acids. DNA of the CDR3: TGCAGCGTTGTCGTCGCGTACACTGAAGCTTTCTTT. Its protein product is CSVVVAYTEAFF.

The V and J genes are TRBV15 and TRBJ2-3; D gene uncertain. Germline V gene sequence: CDR1 LNHNV, CDR2 YYDKDF (reference sequence). Trimming removed 0 bases from V and 8 bases from J, with 15 bases in between. The CDR3 consists of 15 residues. CDR3 loop: CATSRDHFSRGTQYF. The CDR3 DNA follows: TGTGCCACCAGCAGAGATCATTTCAGTAGAGGTACGCAGTATTTT.

This chain links TRBV7-9 with TRBJ2-4; tentatively, D is TRBD2 (6 bases). The V gene's germline CDR1 is SEHNR and CDR2 FQNEAQ (reference sequence). This CDR3 region has 15 residues. Trimming took 1 base from V and 6 from J, leaving 13 bases between them. CDR3 protein: CASSLDGTPGNIQYF. The DNA for the CDR3 is TGTGCCAGCAGCTTAGACGGGACTCCCGGAAACATTCAGTACTTC.

Only a few counts were recorded for this clone. The gene calls are TRBV10-1 and TRBJ2-7; TRBD1 might be the D (5 bases). Trimming stripped 3 bases from V and 4 bases from J, with 10 bases between. The length of the CDR3 is 13 residues. The germline CDR1 and CDR2 sequences are WNHNN and SYGVQD (reference sequence). CDR3 bases: TGCGCCAGCAGTGATGACAGACAGTACGAGCAGTACTTC. Protein: CASSDDRQYEQYF.

The chain joins TRBV30 to TRBJ2-3; D call uncertain. Germline V lookup: CDR1 GTSNPN, CDR2 SVGIG (reference sequence). With 3 bases removed from V and 0 bases from J, the gap between germline ends came to 13 bases. The CDR3 consists of 15 residues. The CDR3 region has the DNA TGTGCCTGGAGCCTCGGCGACCTTAGCACAGATACGCAGTATTTT. It is translated as CAWSLGDLSTDTQYF.

V gene TRBV19 combines with J gene TRBJ1-1, with D unresolved. The germline V gene encodes CDR1 LNHDA and CDR2 SQIVND (reference sequence). Trimming pared 7 bases from V and 8 bases from J, leaving 20 bases between. This CDR3 comprises 14 residues. The CDR3 reads CASIPRSKSPEAFF. CDR3 coding DNA: TGTGCCAGTATCCCGAGAAGTAAGAGCCCAGAAGCTTTCTTT. Drawing the rest from reference TRBV19 and TRBJ1-1, the complete variable domain is DGGITQSPKYLFRKEGQNVTLSCEQNLNHDAMYWYRQDPGQGLRLIYYSQIVNDFQKGDIAEGYSVSREKKESFPLTVTSAQKNPTAFYLCASIPRSKSPEAFFGQGTRLTVV.

The V call is TRBV6-5, the J call TRBJ1-6; no firm D call. CDR3 length: 16 amino acids. Germline-derived CDR1 and CDR2 are MNHEY and SVGAGI. V was pared by 0 bases and J by 6 bases, with 12 bases between. The CDR3 DNA follows: TGTGCCAGCAGTTACTCGACCCGGTACCTTAATTCACCCCTCCACTTT. Protein: CASSYSTRYLNSPLHF.

The V call is TRBV19, the J call TRBJ1-2; D perhaps matches TRBD1 (6 bases). Looked up from germline, CDR1 is LNHDA and CDR2 is SQIVND (reference sequence). This CDR3 is built from 13 residues. V was trimmed by 5 bases and J by 2 bases, leaving 9 bases between them. CDR3 sequence reads: CASSETGNYGYTF. The CDR3 nucleotides are TGTGCCAGTAGTGAGACAGGAAACTATGGCTACACCTTC.

The chain has TRBV7-3 and TRBJ2-5, with D possibly TRBD2 on 6 matching bases. The ends were cut back, 1 base at V and 4 bases at J, with 10 bases in the middle. The CDR3 consists of 14 residues. The germline V gene has CDR1 SGHTA and CDR2 FQGTGA. As DNA, the CDR3 is TGTGCCAGCAGCTTAATGGGAGGCAGAGAGACCCAGTACTTC. This gives the protein CASSLMGGRETQYF.

The chain joins TRBV11-3 to TRBJ2-3; the D gene is possibly TRBD2 (5 bases). Per the germline V gene, CDR1 is SGHNT and CDR2 is YENEEA. V was shortened by 4 bases and J by 2 bases, with 16 bases between the two germline ends. The CDR3 sequence is 16 residues long. CDR3 region: CASSSKGLENTDTQYF. In DNA, the CDR3 is TGTGCCAGCAGCTCCAAAGGACTGGAAAACACAGATACGCAGTATTTT. Using reference TRBV11-3 and TRBJ2-3 for the parts outside the CDR3, the full variable domain is EAGVVQSPRYKIIEKKQPVAFWCNPISGHNTLYWYLQNLGQGPELLIRYENEEAVDDSQLPKDRFSAERLKGVDSTLKIQPAELGDSAVYLCASSSKGLENTDTQYFGPGTRLTVL.

The DNA of the CDR3 is TGTGCCAGCAGTTACTCGAGAGGCTATGGCTACACCTTC. This encodes CASSYSRGYGYTF. The V call is TRBV6-5, the J call TRBJ1-2; D unresolved. Germline assignment: CDR1 MNHEY and CDR2 SVGAGI. The CDR3 totals 13 residues. Trimming removed 0 bases at V and 4 bases at J, with 6 bases between.